A selection of T cell receptor beta chains follows, all from one sample in a study of OX40 agonist ivuxolimab in advanced cancers. Assay: immunoSEQ multiplex PCR; the TCRdb copy retains only in-frame clones and omits some. The table records roughly 70,000 clones, 80% to 90% of them present only once. The sequencing used CD4+ or CD8+ T cells sorted from blood, collected in a trial of the OX40 agonist ivuxolimab. These receptors were taken from an adult with an advanced solid tumor such as melanoma, head and neck, liver or kidney cancer. The CDR3 runs from the conserved cysteine through the conserved F or W. Fields, in order: CDR3 protein, CDR3 DNA, clone size, V gene, J gene, D gene. D genes are given only for firm matches. For some rows the clone size is stated as once, few or many, or as a class when expanded; others skip it.

cdr3_aa: CASSQSLIYPRWISGANVLTF
cdr3_nt: TGCGCCAGCAGTCAATCTTTGATTTACCCCCGATGGATCTCTGGGGCCAACGTCCTGACTTTC
clone_size: .
v_call: TRBV23-1
j_call: TRBJ2-6
d_call: .

cdr3_aa: CASSTGDKGANEKLFF
cdr3_nt: TGCGCCAGCAGCACAGGGGATAAGGGGGCTAATGAAAAACTGTTTTTT
clone_size: .
v_call: TRBV5-1
j_call: TRBJ1-4
d_call: TRBD1

cdr3_aa: CASSPWRTSGVQETQYF
cdr3_nt: TGTGCCAGCAGCCCCTGGCGGACTAGCGGGGTACAAGAGACCCAGTACTTC
clone_size: once
v_call: TRBV11-2
j_call: TRBJ2-5
d_call: TRBD2

cdr3_aa: CASSPSGGNEQFF
cdr3_nt: TGTGCCAGCTCACCTAGCGGGGGGAATGAGCAGTTCTTC
clone_size: .
v_call: TRBV18
j_call: TRBJ2-1
d_call: TRBD2

cdr3_aa: CASSLAWTGISSYNSPLHF
cdr3_nt: TGTGCCAGCAGCTTGGCCTGGACGGGCATTAGCTCCTATAATTCACCCCTCCACTTT
clone_size: .
v_call: TRBV5-5
j_call: TRBJ1-6
d_call: .

cdr3_aa: CASNLEGLLTLHF
cdr3_nt: TGTGCCAGCAATCTCGAGGGGCTTCTCACCCTCCACTTT
clone_size: .
v_call: TRBV6-1
j_call: TRBJ1-6
d_call: .

cdr3_aa: CASSPQTAWGGRIGFDTQYF
cdr3_nt: TGTGCCAGTAGTCCTCAGACTGCGTGGGGGGGAAGAATAGGTTTCGATACGCAGTATTTT
clone_size: .
v_call: TRBV19
j_call: TRBJ2-3
d_call: TRBD2

cdr3_aa: CASSLETGGAKNIQYF
cdr3_nt: TGTGCCAGCAGCTTGGAGACAGGGGGAGCCAAAAACATTCAGTACTTC
clone_size: .
v_call: TRBV5-4
j_call: TRBJ2-4
d_call: TRBD1

cdr3_aa: CASSYNRQGAWEQYF
cdr3_nt: TGTGCCAGCAGTTATAACAGACAGGGGGCGTGGGAGCAGTACTTC
clone_size: .
v_call: TRBV6-5
j_call: TRBJ2-7
d_call: TRBD1

cdr3_aa: CASSPWKRGLQETQYF
cdr3_nt: TGTGCCAGCTCACCTTGGAAGCGGGGACTCCAAGAGACCCAGTACTTC
clone_size: .
v_call: TRBV18
j_call: TRBJ2-5
d_call: TRBD2

cdr3_aa: CATRGGGGGYTEAFF
cdr3_nt: TGTGCCACCAGAGGGGGGGGAGGTGGGTATACTGAAGCTTTCTTT
clone_size: .
v_call: TRBV6-1
j_call: TRBJ1-1
d_call: .

cdr3_aa: CASSENRVRNTEAFF
cdr3_nt: TGTGCCAGCAGCGAAAACAGGGTACGGAACACTGAAGCTTTCTTT
clone_size: .
v_call: TRBV5-4
j_call: TRBJ1-1
d_call: .

cdr3_aa: CASSLADRANSPLHF
cdr3_nt: TGTGCCAGCAGCTTAGCAGACAGGGCTAATTCACCCCTCCACTTT
clone_size: .
v_call: TRBV7-9
j_call: TRBJ1-6
d_call: TRBD1

cdr3_aa: CSARENTEAFF
cdr3_nt: TGCAGTGCTAGAGAAAACACTGAAGCTTTCTTT
clone_size: .
v_call: TRBV20-1
j_call: TRBJ1-1
d_call: .

cdr3_aa: CASSKTSGGAGQETQYF
cdr3_nt: TGTGCCAGCAGCAAGACTAGCGGGGGGGCCGGGCAAGAGACCCAGTACTTC
clone_size: .
v_call: TRBV7-8
j_call: TRBJ2-5
d_call: TRBD2

cdr3_aa: CSVGGLAGAYNEQFF
cdr3_nt: TGCAGCGTCGGAGGACTAGCGGGGGCGTACAATGAGCAGTTCTTC
clone_size: .
v_call: TRBV29-1
j_call: TRBJ2-1
d_call: TRBD2

cdr3_aa: CAWSGRQEAFF
cdr3_nt: TGTGCCTGGAGCGGGCGCCAGGAAGCTTTCTTT
clone_size: .
v_call: TRBV30
j_call: TRBJ1-1
d_call: .

cdr3_aa: CASSVGTQFYNEQFF
cdr3_nt: TGTGCCAGCAGCGTAGGGACCCAATTCTACAATGAGCAGTTCTTC
clone_size: once
v_call: TRBV9
j_call: TRBJ2-1
d_call: .

cdr3_aa: CASSSNAGNTIYF
cdr3_nt: TGTGCCAGCAGTTCGAATGCTGGAAACACCATATATTTT
clone_size: .
v_call: TRBV6-5
j_call: TRBJ1-3
d_call: .

cdr3_aa: CASSFGYREKLFF
cdr3_nt: TGTGCCAGCAGCTTCGGGTACCGTGAAAAACTGTTTTTT
clone_size: many
v_call: TRBV13
j_call: TRBJ1-4
d_call: .

cdr3_aa: CASSVDVGTGANVLTF
cdr3_nt: TGTGCCAGCAGCGTAGACGTGGGAACTGGGGCCAACGTCCTGACTTTC
clone_size: .
v_call: TRBV9
j_call: TRBJ2-6
d_call: .

cdr3_aa: CASSLGSTGSTDTQYF
cdr3_nt: TGTGCCAGCAGCTTAGGGTCGACAGGAAGCACAGATACGCAGTATTTT
clone_size: .
v_call: TRBV7-9
j_call: TRBJ2-3
d_call: .

cdr3_aa: CASSGPGTGVGIEKLFF
cdr3_nt: TGTGCCAGCAGCGGTCCCGGGACAGGGGTCGGTATCGAAAAACTGTTTTTT
clone_size: .
v_call: TRBV9
j_call: TRBJ1-4
d_call: TRBD1

cdr3_aa: CASSLQETQYF
cdr3_nt: TGTGCCAGCAGCTTGCAAGAGACCCAGTACTTC
clone_size: .
v_call: TRBV7-9
j_call: TRBJ2-5
d_call: .

cdr3_aa: CASTFRDRVSTNYGYTF
cdr3_nt: TGTGCCAGCACTTTCCGGGACAGGGTATCAACTAACTATGGCTACACCTTC
clone_size: .
v_call: TRBV19
j_call: TRBJ1-2
d_call: TRBD1

cdr3_aa: CASSEATAGKGDTEAFF
cdr3_nt: TGTGCCAGCAGTGAAGCGACGGCAGGGAAGGGAGACACTGAAGCTTTCTTT
clone_size: .
v_call: TRBV6-1
j_call: TRBJ1-1
d_call: .

cdr3_aa: CASRLVEAGGKSSYNEQFF
cdr3_nt: TGTGCAAGTCGCTTAGTTGAAGCGGGGGGGAAAAGCTCCTACAATGAGCAGTTCTTC
clone_size: .
v_call: TRBV12-2
j_call: TRBJ2-1
d_call: .